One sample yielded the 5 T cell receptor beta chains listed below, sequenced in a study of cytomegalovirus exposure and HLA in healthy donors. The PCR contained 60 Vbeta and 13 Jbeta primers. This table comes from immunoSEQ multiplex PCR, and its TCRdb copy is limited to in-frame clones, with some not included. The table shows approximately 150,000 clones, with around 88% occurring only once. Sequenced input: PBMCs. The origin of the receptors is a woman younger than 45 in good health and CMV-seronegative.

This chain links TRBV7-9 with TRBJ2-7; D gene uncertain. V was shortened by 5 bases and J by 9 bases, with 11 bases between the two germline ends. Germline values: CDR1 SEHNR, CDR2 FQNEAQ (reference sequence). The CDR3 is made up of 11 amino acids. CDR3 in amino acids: CASSQQQVQYF. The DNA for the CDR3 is TGTGCCAGCAGCCAGCAGCAGGTGCAGTACTTC.

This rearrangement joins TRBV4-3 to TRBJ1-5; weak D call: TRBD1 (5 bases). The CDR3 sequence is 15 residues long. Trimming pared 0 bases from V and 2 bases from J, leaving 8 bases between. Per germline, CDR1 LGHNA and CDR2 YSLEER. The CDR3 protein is CASSQEPRGNQPQHF. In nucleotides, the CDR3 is TGCGCCAGCAGCCAAGAGCCCAGGGGCAATCAGCCCCAGCATTTT.

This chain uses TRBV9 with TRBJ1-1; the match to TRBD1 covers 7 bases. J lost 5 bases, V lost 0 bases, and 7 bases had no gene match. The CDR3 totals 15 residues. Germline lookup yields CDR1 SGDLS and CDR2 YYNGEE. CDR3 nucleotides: TGTGCCAGCAGCGTAGTGGGTAGGGGGCAAACTGAAGCTTTCTTT. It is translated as CASSVVGRGQTEAFF.

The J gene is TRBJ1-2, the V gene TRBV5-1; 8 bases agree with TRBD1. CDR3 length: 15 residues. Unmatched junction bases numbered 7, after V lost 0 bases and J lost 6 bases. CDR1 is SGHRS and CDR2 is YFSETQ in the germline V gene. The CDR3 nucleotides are TGCGCCAGCAGCTTGGGGAGGACAGGGACTGATGGCTACACCTTC. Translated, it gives CASSLGRTGTDGYTF.

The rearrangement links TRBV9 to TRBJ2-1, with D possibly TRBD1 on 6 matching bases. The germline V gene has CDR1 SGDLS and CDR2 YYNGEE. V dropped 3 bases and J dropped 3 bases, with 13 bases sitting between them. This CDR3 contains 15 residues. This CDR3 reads CASSDRDTYYNEQFF. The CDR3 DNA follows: TGTGCCAGCAGCGACCGGGACACTTACTACAATGAGCAGTTCTTC.